Each of the 19 T cell receptor beta chains below was sequenced from the same sample in a study of T-cell memory formation after mild COVID-19. Via MiXCR, TCRdb re-called the 5' RACE reads, giving one row per CDR3 protein. The table shows 400,000 to 550,000 distinct CDR3 sequences, with about 23% occurring only once. Sequences were obtained from PBMCs or a T cell subset sorted from them (not recorded which). The receptors here all came from an adult woman who had mild COVID-19 (a few samples of this study predate the infection). Cell type and time point are not known.

The sample holds many counts of this clonotype. The V call is TRBV5-6, the J call TRBJ2-7, with D unclear. Trimming removed 0 bases from V and 2 bases from J, with 6 bases in between. From germline, CDR1 is SGHDT and CDR2 YYEEEE. The CDR3 extends over 13 amino acids. The CDR3 loop is CASSLDRTYEQYF. The CDR3 nucleotides read TGTGCCAGCAGCTTGGACAGAACCTACGAGCAGTACTTC.

There are a few counts of this clonotype. V and J are TRBV5-5 and TRBJ2-2; 8 positions agree with TRBD2. CDR3 size: 16 residues. Germline values: CDR1 SGHKS, CDR2 YYEKEE (reference sequence). Unmatched junction bases numbered 8, after V lost 3 bases and J lost 4 bases. The CDR3 nucleotides read TGTGCCAGCAGCTCTCTGGACAGCGGGGGCACCGGGGAGCTGTTTTTT. Its protein is CASSSLDSGGTGELFF.

The chain employs TRBV29-1 and TRBJ1-5; D is undetermined. Germline values: CDR1 SQVTM, CDR2 ANQGSEA. Trimming left V 4 bases short and J 2 bases short, with 9 bases between. CDR3 size: 13 residues. The CDR3 is CSVVAGGNQPQHF. CDR3 nucleotides: TGCAGCGTTGTCGCTGGGGGCAATCAGCCCCAGCATTTT.

V usage is TRBV18 and J usage is TRBJ1-4; 7 bases map to TRBD1. Germline V gene lookup returns CDR1 KGHSH and CDR2 LQKENI. V lost 0 bases to trimming and J lost 7 bases; unmatched junction nucleotides: 5. The length of the CDR3 is 15 residues. The CDR3 sequence: CASSPPAGGREKLFF. Written as DNA, the CDR3 is TGTGCCAGCTCACCACCGGCAGGGGGGCGTGAAAAACTGTTTTTT.

The chain combines TRBV20-1 with TRBJ2-3, with D unresolved. V lost 5 bases and J 1 base, leaving 10 bases between the germline ends. CDR1 is DFQATT, CDR2 SNEGSKA, per germline (reference sequence). The CDR3 is made up of 13 amino acids. The CDR3 sequence is CSARTSGTDTQYF. The CDR3 nucleotides read TGCAGTGCTCGTACCTCAGGCACAGATACGCAGTATTTT.

The chain carries TRBV5-1 and TRBJ2-7; 7 nucleotides line up with TRBD1. The CDR3 has 17 amino acids. V was clipped by 1 base and J by 2 bases; unmatched bases: 12. In germline, CDR1 is SGHRS, CDR2 YFSETQ. The CDR3 region is CASSLIGTRDSAYEQYF. The CDR3 DNA sequence: TGCGCCAGCAGCTTGATTGGGACCCGGGACAGCGCCTACGAGCAGTACTTC.

This clonotype was seen only a few times. The chain has TRBV19 and TRBJ1-5; D unresolved. V lost 1 base to trimming and J lost 2 bases, with 6 bases between them. Germline lookup yields CDR1 LNHDA and CDR2 SQIVND (reference sequence). The CDR3 runs to 14 residues. Here the CDR3 reads CASSIGRRNQPQHF. CDR3 DNA sequence: TGTGCCAGTAGTATAGGGAGGCGCAATCAGCCCCAGCATTTT.

The sample holds a few counts of this clonotype. The V gene is TRBV24-1, the J gene TRBJ2-5; 8 bases are a match to TRBD1. Trimming took 4 bases from V and 4 from J; bases not matched to a gene: 7. This CDR3 has 15 residues. The germline V gene encodes CDR1 KGHDR and CDR2 SFDVKD. This chain's CDR3 is CATSDTGTGGETQYF. The CDR3 nucleotides are TGTGCCACCAGTGACACCGGGACAGGCGGAGAGACCCAGTACTTC.

The rearrangement links TRBV7-9 to TRBJ2-1, with 12 bases aligning to TRBD2. V was pared by 4 bases and J by 0 bases, with 7 bases of the junction left unmatched. This CDR3 contains 18 residues. Germline CDR1 reads SEHNR; CDR2 reads FQNEAQ (reference sequence). CDR3 nucleotides: TGTGCCAGCAGCTCTCTAGCGGGAGGGAGTAGCTCCTACAATGAGCAGTTCTTC. Its translation is CASSSLAGGSSSYNEQFF.

The V and J genes are TRBV2 and TRBJ1-1; no firm D call. The length of the CDR3 is 10 residues. The V end was cut by 9 bases, the J end by 1 base, with 3 bases between. Germline lookup yields CDR1 SNHLY and CDR2 FYNNEI. The CDR3 sequence is CARKNTEAFF. Written as DNA, the CDR3 is TGTGCCAGGAAGAACACTGAAGCTTTCTTT.

There are a few counts of this clonotype. The chain recombines TRBV5-1 with TRBJ1-1; the match to TRBD1 covers 10 bases. The CDR3 is 16 residues long. The J segment lost 4 bases and the V segment lost 2 bases, leaving 8 bases of the junction unmatched. Germline V CDR1 and CDR2: SGHRS, YFSETQ. CDR3 protein: CASSLRTGGVSTEAFF. CDR3 DNA: TGCGCCAGCAGCTTAAGGACAGGGGGAGTTAGCACTGAAGCTTTCTTT.

The chain joins TRBV6-2 or TRBV6-3 to TRBJ1-2, with 9 bases fitting TRBD1. J was trimmed by 4 bases and V by 2 bases; bases with no gene match: 11. The V gene's germline CDR1 is MNHEY and CDR2 SVGEGT. The CDR3 sequence is 17 residues long. The CDR3 DNA reads TGTGCCAGCAGTTACGCCCGCGCGGACAGGGGCGTCTATGGCTACACCTTC. Its protein product is CASSYARADRGVYGYTF.

The chain couples TRBV10-3 to TRBJ2-7; 8 bases map to TRBD1. This CDR3 contains 12 residues. The junction had 2 bases not matched to a gene; V was cut back by 8 bases and J by 2 bases. Germline-derived CDR1 and CDR2 are ENHRY and SYGVKD. DNA of the CDR3: TGTGCCATCGGGACAGGAGCCTACGAGCAGTACTTC. Translating it yields CAIGTGAYEQYF.

The DNA of the CDR3 is TGTGCCAGCAGCTTAGTGTGGGACAGGAGGGGAGAGACCCAGTACTTC. Its protein product is CASSLVWDRRGETQYF. This chain connects TRBV7-6 to TRBJ2-5; 8 nucleotides agree with TRBD1. With 1 base clipped from V and 4 bases from J, the junction kept 8 bases outside the gene matches. The CDR3 sequence is 16 residues long. CDR1 is SGHVS, CDR2 FNYEAQ, per germline.

This clonotype was seen a handful of times. The chain employs TRBV20-1 and TRBJ1-1; 7 positions agree with TRBD1. The CDR3 spans 14 residues. The germline V gene has CDR1 DFQATT and CDR2 SNEGSKA (reference sequence). The V gene end was trimmed by 1 base and the J gene end by 0 bases; junction bases not matched to a gene: 2. CDR3: CSARATGLNTEAFF. Here the CDR3 DNA reads TGCAGTGCTAGAGCGACAGGGTTGAACACTGAAGCTTTCTTT.

The chain employs TRBV21-1 and TRBJ1-5. TRBV21-1 is designated a pseudogene. CDR3 length: 16 residues. CDR3 nucleotides: TGTGCCAGCAGCGGAAACGAGAGAAGAGGGCTTCAGCCCCAGCATTTT. Translated: CASSGNERRGLQPQHF.

This chain connects TRBV14 to TRBJ2-3, with TRBD2 matching 9 bases. Germline V CDR1 and CDR2: SGHDN, FVKESK. The CDR3 loop spans 18 amino acids. The trim removed 0 bases at V and 2 bases at J, leaving 9 bases unmatched. The CDR3 protein is CASSQEGRLAGITDTQYF. CDR3 sequence (DNA): TGTGCCAGCAGCCAAGAGGGGCGGCTAGCGGGAATCACAGATACGCAGTATTTT.

This rearrangement joins TRBV12-3 or TRBV12-4 to TRBJ2-7; no definite D call. The germline V and J ends were trimmed by 3 bases and 6 bases, with 6 bases remaining between them. The CDR3 covers 11 residues. CDR3 DNA sequence: TGTGCCAGCAGTTTCAGCTCCGAGCAGTACTTC. This gives the protein CASSFSSEQYF.

This clonotype was counted between two and nine times. V is TRBV7-8 and J is TRBJ2-3; 11 positions match TRBD2. Germline lookup yields CDR1 SGHVS and CDR2 FQNEAQ. The CDR3 has 17 residues. The junction had 3 bases not matched to a gene; V was cut back by 0 bases and J by 1 base. CDR3 sequence (DNA): TGTGCCAGCAGCTTAGCTCTGACTAGCGGGGGCACAGATACGCAGTATTTT. It is translated as CASSLALTSGGTDTQYF.